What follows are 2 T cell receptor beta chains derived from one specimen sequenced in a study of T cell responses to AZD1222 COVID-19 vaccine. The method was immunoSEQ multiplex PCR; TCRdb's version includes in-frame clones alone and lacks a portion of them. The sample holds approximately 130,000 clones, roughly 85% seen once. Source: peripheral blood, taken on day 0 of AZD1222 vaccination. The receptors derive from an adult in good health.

The CDR3 coding sequence is TGCAGCGTTGAACGGGACACCACAGATACGCAGTATTTT. It specifies CSVERDTTDTQYF. The J gene is TRBJ2-3, the V gene TRBV29-1; tentative D call: TRBD1 (6 bases). Trimming stripped 2 bases from V and 2 bases from J, with 8 bases between. CDR1 is SQVTM, CDR2 ANQGSEA, per germline. This CDR3 has 13 amino acids.

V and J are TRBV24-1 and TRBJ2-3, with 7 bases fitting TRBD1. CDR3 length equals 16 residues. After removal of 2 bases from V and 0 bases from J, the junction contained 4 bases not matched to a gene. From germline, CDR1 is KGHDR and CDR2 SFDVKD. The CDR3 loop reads CATSDSGTVSTDTQYF. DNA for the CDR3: TGTGCCACCAGTGATTCCGGGACAGTCAGCACAGATACGCAGTATTTT.